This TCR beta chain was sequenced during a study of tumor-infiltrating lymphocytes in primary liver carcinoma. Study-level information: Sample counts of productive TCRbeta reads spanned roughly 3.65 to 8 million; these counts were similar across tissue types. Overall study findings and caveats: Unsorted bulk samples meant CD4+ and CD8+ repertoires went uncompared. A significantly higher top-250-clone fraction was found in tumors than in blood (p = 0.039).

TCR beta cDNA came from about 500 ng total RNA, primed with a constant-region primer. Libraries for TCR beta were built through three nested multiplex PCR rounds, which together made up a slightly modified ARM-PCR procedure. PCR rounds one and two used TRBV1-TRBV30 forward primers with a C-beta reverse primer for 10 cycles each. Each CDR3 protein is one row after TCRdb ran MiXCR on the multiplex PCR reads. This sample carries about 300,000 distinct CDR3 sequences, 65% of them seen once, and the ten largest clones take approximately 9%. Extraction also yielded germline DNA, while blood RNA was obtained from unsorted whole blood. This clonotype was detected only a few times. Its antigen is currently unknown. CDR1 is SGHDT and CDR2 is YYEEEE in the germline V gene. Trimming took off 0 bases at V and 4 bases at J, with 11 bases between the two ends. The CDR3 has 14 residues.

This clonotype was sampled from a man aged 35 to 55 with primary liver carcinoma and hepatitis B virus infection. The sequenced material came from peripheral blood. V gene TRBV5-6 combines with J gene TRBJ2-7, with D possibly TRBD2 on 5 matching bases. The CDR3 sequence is CASSLGGNEYEQYF. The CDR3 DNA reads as TGTGCCAGCAGCTTGGGAGGGAATGAGTACGAGCAGTACTTC.